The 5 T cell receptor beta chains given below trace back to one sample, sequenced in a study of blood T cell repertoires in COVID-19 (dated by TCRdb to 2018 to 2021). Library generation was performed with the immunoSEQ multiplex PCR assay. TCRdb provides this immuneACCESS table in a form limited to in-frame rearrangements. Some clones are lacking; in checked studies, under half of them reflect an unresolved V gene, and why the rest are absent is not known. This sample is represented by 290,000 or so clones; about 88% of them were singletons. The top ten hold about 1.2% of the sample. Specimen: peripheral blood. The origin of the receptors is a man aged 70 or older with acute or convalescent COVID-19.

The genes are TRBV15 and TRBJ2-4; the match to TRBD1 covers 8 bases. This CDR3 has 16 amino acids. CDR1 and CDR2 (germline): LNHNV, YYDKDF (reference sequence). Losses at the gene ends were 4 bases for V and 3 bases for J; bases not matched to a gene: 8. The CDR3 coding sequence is TGTGCCACCAGCACAAGACAGGGGAGTAGCAAAAACATTCAGTACTTC. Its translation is CATSTRQGSSKNIQYF.

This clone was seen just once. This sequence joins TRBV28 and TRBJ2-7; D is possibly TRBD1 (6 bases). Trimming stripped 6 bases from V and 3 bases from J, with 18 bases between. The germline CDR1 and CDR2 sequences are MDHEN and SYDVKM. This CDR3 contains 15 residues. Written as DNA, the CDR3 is TGTGCCAGCAGCCCCCCCGGGACAAAAATCTACGAGCAGTACTTC. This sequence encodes CASSPPGTKIYEQYF. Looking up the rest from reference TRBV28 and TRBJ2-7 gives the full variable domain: DVKVTQSSRYLVKRTGEKVFLECVQDMDHENMFWYRQDPGLGLRLIYFSYDVKMKEKGDIPEGYSVSREKKERFSLILESASTNQTSMYLCASSPPGTKIYEQYFGPGTRLTVT.

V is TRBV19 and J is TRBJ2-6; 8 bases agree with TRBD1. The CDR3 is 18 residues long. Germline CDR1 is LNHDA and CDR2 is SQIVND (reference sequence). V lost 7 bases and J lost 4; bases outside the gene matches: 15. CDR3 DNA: TGTGCCAGTAACCGGCCCCAGGGGGCAGAGGCCGGGGCCAACGTCCTGACTTTC. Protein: CASNRPQGAEAGANVLTF. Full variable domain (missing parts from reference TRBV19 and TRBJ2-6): DGGITQSPKYLFRKEGQNVTLSCEQNLNHDAMYWYRQDPGQGLRLIYYSQIVNDFQKGDIAEGYSVSREKKESFPLTVTSAQKNPTAFYLCASNRPQGAEAGANVLTFGAGSRLTVL.

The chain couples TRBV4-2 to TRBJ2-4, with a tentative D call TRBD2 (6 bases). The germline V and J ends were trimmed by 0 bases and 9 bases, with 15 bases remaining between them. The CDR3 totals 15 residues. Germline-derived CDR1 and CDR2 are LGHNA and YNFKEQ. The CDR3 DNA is TGTGCCAGCAGCCAAGATCATGGCAGGGAGGTCATTCAGTACTTC. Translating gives CASSQDHGREVIQYF.

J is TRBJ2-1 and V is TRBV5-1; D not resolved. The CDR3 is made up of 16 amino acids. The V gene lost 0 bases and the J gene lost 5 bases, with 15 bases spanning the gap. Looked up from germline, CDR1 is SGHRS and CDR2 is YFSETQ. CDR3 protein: CASSLVGRIPNNEQFF. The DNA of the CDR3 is TGCGCCAGCAGCTTGGTAGGCAGGATCCCGAACAATGAGCAGTTCTTC.